This TCR beta chain was identified in a study of beta chain features in type 1 diabetes. Study-level points and caveats: The naive, central memory and Treg TCRB repertoires showed an apparent similarity that was greater among patients than among healthy donors.

Expressed TCRB transcripts were sequenced after all isolated RNA was converted to cDNA. Generated by immunoSEQ multiplex PCR, the TCRdb table keeps only in-frame clones and is missing some. The table records 450,000 to 600,000 clones, around 30% of them present only once. The sample holds a few counts of this clone. What it recognizes is unknown. The germline CDR1 and CDR2 sequences are GTSNPN and SVGIG (reference sequence). V trimming: 3 bases; J trimming: 7 bases; junction bases outside the gene matches: 12. The CDR3 loop spans 17 amino acids. Donors contributed one heparinised blood draw apiece, averaging about 120 mL. Sorting that relied on CD45RO/CCR7/CD25/CD127/CD95/CD27 yielded CD4+ naive, central memory, regulatory and stem cell-like memory cells.

Sequencing input: naive CD4+ T cells from blood. The source of this sequence is a man between 18 and 29 years old in good health. This rearrangement joins TRBV30 to TRBJ2-1; 13 nucleotides agree with TRBD2. This chain's CDR3 is CAWSDRRLAGGRNEQFF. The CDR3 nucleotides read TGTGCCTGGAGCGACCGCCGACTAGCGGGAGGTAGGAATGAGCAGTTCTTC.